This T cell receptor beta chain was found in a study of radiotherapy plus CTLA-4 blockade in lung cancer. The data were produced by immunoSEQ multiplex PCR, yet TCRdb's version contains in-frame clones alone and is incomplete. The table lists approximately 81,000 clones, roughly 79% of them singletons. Trimming took off 1 base at V and 0 bases at J, with 8 bases between the two ends. Looked up from germline, CDR1 is LGHNA and CDR2 is YNFKEQ. This CDR3 has 15 residues. The input for sequencing was peripheral blood, taken from a patient treated with radiotherapy plus ipilimumab. V and J are TRBV4-2 and TRBJ2-3; tentative D call: TRBD2 (6 bases). The sequence came from a human donor with non-small cell lung cancer who had a partial response to radiotherapy plus ipilimumab. Some clones in this sample may be carry-over from other donors' samples. The DNA for the CDR3 is TGTGCCAGCAGCCAAGGGGGAGGCAGCACAGATACGCAGTATTTT. Amino acids: CASSQGGGSTDTQYF.